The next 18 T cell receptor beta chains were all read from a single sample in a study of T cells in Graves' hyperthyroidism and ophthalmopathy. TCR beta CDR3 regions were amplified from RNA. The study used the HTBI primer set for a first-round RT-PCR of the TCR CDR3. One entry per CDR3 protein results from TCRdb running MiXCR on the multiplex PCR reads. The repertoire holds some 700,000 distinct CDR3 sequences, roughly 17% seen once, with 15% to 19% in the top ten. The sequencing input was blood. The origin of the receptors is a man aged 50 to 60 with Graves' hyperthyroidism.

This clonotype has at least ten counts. The DNA of the CDR3 is TGCAGTGCTAGTGCACAGAATAGCAATCAGCCCCAGCATTTT. Its translation is CSASAQNSNQPQHF. The chain couples TRBV20-1 to TRBJ1-5; D not certain. The CDR3 runs 14 residues. Trimming removed 3 bases from V and 0 bases from J, with 9 bases in between. The germline V gene has CDR1 DFQATT and CDR2 SNEGSKA (reference sequence).

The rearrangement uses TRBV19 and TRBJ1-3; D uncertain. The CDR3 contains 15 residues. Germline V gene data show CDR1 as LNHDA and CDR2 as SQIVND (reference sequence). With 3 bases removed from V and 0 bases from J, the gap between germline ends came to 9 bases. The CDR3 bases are TGTGCCAGTAGTATTGACCCGTTCTCTGGAAACACCATATATTTT. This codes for CASSIDPFSGNTIYF.

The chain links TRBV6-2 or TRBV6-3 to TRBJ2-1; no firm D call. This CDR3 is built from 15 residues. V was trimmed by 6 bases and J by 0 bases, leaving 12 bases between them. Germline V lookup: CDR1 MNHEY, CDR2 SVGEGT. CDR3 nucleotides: TGTGCCAGCAGAACGACGTACCCCTCCTACAATGAGCAGTTCTTC. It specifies CASRTTYPSYNEQFF.

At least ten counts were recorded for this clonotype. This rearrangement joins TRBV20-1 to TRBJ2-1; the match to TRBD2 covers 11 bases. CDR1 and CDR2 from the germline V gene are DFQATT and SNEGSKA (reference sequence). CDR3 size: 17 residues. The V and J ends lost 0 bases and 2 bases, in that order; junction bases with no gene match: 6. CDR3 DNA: TGCAGTGCTAGAGATGCTAGCGGGAGGATGGCCTACAATGAGCAGTTCTTC. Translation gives CSARDASGRMAYNEQFF.

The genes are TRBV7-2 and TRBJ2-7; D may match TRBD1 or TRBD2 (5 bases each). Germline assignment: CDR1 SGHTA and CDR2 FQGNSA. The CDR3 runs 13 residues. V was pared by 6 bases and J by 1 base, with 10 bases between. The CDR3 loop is CASRMGPSYEQYF. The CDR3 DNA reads TGTGCCAGCAGGATGGGACCGTCCTACGAGCAGTACTTC.

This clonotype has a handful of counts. In nucleotides, the CDR3 is TGTGCCAGTAGAGAGCGACAACTGAATGAAAAACTGTTTTTT. It is translated as CASRERQLNEKLFF. This chain joins TRBV19 and TRBJ1-4; D is ambiguous. V lost 6 bases to trimming and J lost 5 bases, with 13 bases between them. The V gene's germline CDR1 is LNHDA and CDR2 SQIVND (reference sequence). The CDR3 totals 14 residues. Complete variable domain (other parts from reference TRBV19 and TRBJ1-4): DGGITQSPKYLFRKEGQNVTLSCEQNLNHDAMYWYRQDPGQGLRLIYYSQIVNDFQKGDIAEGYSVSREKKESFPLTVTSAQKNPTAFYLCASRERQLNEKLFFGSGTQLSVL.

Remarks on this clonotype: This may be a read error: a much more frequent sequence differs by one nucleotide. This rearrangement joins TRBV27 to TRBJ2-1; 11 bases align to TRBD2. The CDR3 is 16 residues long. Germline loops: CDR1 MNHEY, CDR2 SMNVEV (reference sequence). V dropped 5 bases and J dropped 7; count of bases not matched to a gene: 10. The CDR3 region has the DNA TGTGCCAGCAGTGACCCCACTAGCGGGAGCTTGAATGAGCAGTTCTTC. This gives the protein CASSDPTSGSLNEQFF.

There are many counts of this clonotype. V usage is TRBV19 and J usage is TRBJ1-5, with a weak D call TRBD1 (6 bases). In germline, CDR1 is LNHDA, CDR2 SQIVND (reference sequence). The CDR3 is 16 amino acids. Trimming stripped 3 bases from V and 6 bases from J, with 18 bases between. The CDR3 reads CASSIRGTFKTQPQHF. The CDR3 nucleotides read TGTGCCAGTAGTATTAGGGGGACGTTCAAGACTCAGCCCCAGCATTTT.

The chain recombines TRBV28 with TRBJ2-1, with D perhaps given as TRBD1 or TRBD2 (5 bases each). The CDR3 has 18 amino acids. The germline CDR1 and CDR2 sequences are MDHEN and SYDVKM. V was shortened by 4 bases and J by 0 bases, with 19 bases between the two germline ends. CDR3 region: CASSSPSTGTGSYNEQFF. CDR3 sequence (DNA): TGTGCCAGCAGTTCCCCATCGACTGGGACCGGCTCCTACAATGAGCAGTTCTTC.

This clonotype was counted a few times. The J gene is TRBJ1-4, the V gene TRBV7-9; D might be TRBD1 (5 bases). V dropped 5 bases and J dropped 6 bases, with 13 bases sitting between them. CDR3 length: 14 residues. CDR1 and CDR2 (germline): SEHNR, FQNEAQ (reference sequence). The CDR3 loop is CASSSRGGDEKLFF. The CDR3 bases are TGTGCCAGCAGCAGCCGTGGGGGGGATGAAAAACTGTTTTTT.

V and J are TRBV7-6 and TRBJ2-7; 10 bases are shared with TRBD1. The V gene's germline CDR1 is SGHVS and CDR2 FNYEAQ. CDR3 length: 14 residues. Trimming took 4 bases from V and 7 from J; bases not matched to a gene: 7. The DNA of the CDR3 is TGTGCCAGCAGCTGGACAGGGGGGGAGGGAGAGCAGTACTTC. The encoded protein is CASSWTGGEGEQYF.

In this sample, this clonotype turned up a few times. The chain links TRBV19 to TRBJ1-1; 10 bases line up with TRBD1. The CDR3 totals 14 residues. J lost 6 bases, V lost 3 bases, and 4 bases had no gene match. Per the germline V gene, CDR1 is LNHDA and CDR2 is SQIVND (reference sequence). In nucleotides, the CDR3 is TGTGCCAGTAGTATGGGACAGGGGAGGGCTGAAGCTTTCTTT. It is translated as CASSMGQGRAEAFF.

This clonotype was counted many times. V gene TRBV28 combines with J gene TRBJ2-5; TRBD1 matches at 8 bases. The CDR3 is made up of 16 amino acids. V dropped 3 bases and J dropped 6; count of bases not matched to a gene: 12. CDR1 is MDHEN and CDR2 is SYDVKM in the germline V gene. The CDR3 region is CASSFRPGGPLKTQYF. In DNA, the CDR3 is TGTGCCAGCAGTTTTCGGCCAGGGGGCCCGTTGAAGACCCAGTACTTC.

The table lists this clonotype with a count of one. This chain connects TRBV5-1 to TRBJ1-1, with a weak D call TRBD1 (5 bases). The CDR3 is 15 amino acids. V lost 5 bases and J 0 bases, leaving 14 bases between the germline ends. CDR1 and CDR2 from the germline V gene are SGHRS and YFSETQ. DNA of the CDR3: TGCGCCAGCAGGCCCGAGACAGTCATGAACACTGAAGCTTTCTTT. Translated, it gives CASRPETVMNTEAFF.

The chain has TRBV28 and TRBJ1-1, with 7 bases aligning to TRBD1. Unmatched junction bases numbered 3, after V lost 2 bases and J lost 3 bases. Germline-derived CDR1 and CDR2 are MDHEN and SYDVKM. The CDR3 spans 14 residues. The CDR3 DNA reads TGTGCCAGCAGTTTAGGAGGACAGGACACTGAAGCTTTCTTT. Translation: CASSLGGQDTEAFF.

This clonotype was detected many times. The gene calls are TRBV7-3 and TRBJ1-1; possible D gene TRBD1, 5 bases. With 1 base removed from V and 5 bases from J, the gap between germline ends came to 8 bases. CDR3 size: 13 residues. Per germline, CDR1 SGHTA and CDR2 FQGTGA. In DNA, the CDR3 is TGTGCCAGCAGCTTAATGGGGGGTACTGAAGCTTTCTTT. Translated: CASSLMGGTEAFF.

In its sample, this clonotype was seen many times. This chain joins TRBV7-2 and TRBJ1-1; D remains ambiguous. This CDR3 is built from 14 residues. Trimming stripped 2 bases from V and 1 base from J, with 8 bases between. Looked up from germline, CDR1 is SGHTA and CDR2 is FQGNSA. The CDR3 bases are TGTGCCAGCAGCTTACAGTCTTGGAACACTGAAGCTTTCTTT. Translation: CASSLQSWNTEAFF.

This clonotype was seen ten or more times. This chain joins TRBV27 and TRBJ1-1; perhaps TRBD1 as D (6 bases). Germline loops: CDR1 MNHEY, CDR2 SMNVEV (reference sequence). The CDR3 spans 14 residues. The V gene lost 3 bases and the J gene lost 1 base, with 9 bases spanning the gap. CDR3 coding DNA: TGTGCCAGCAGTTTCGGGGGCCCGAACACTGAAGCTTTCTTT. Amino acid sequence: CASSFGGPNTEAFF.